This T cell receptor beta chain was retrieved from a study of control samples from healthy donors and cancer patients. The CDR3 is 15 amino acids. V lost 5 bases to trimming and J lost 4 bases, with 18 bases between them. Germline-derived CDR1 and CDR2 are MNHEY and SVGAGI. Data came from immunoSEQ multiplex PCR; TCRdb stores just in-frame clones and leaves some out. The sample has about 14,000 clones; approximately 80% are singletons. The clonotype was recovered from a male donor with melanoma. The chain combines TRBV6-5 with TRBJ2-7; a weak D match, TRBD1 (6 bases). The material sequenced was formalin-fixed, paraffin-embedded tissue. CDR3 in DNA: TGTGCCAGCAGTCGACGGACAGCCCAATCTTACGAGCAGTACTTC. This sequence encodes CASSRRTAQSYEQYF.